These T cell receptor beta chains were read from a single sample in a study of Graves' ophthalmopathy and Graves' hyperthyroidism. TCRdb analysed the multiplex PCR reads with MiXCR anew, one entry per CDR3 protein. The sample holds tens of thousands of distinct CDR3 sequences, approximately 50% seen once. Sequencing used peripheral blood. The receptors were sampled from an adult woman with Graves' ophthalmopathy. The CDR3 runs from the conserved cysteine through the conserved F or W. D genes are given only for firm matches. Rows may omit the clone size; those that give it use once, few, many or a size class.

CDR3 DNA: TGTGCCAGCGCCAGGGGGGACTCCTACGAGCAGTACTTC; CDR3 protein: CASARGDSYEQYF; J gene: TRBJ2-7; V gene: TRBV6-1; clone size: .; D gene: .
CDR3 DNA: TGCAGTGGGGCGGGAGGGCCAAATGAGCAGTTCTTC; CDR3 protein: CSGAGGPNEQFF; J gene: TRBJ2-1; V gene: TRBV20-1; clone size: many; D gene: TRBD2
CDR3 DNA: TGTGCCAGCAGTTCCCCCCGGACCGACAGGGGGCCCTTTGTCAGGGGGCTCTTATACGAGCAGTACTTC; CDR3 protein: CASSSPRTDRGPFVRGLLYEQYF; J gene: TRBJ2-7; V gene: TRBV7-2; clone size: .; D gene: TRBD1
CDR3 DNA: TGTGCCAGCAGCCCCGGGGGGCCCACTGAAGCTTTCTTT; CDR3 protein: CASSPGGPTEAFF; J gene: TRBJ1-1; V gene: TRBV7-3; clone size: many; D gene: .
CDR3 DNA: TGTGCCAGCAGCCAAGGTTCGGCAACCAGAGGGGATCAGCCCCAGCATTTT; CDR3 protein: CASSQGSATRGDQPQHF; J gene: TRBJ1-5; V gene: TRBV4-2; clone size: many; D gene: .
CDR3 DNA: TGCAGTGCTAGAGATACGGGGACAGGTCAGCCCCAGCATTTT; CDR3 protein: CSARDTGTGQPQHF; J gene: TRBJ1-5; V gene: TRBV20-1; clone size: .; D gene: TRBD1
CDR3 DNA: TGTGCCAGCAGCTTTAGCGGGACAAGTTCTGGAAACACCATATATTTT; CDR3 protein: CASSFSGTSSGNTIYF; J gene: TRBJ1-3; V gene: TRBV11-2; clone size: many; D gene: .
CDR3 DNA: TGTGCCAGCAGTGCAGGGGAGGGCATTCAGTACTTC; CDR3 protein: CASSAGEGIQYF; J gene: TRBJ2-4; V gene: TRBV6-4; clone size: .; D gene: .
CDR3 DNA: TGTGCCGCTTCCCAAGGAACCAACTATTCACCCCTCCACTTT; CDR3 protein: CAASQGTNYSPLHF; J gene: TRBJ1-6; V gene: TRBV28; clone size: many; D gene: .
CDR3 DNA: TGTGCCAGCAGCTTAGGGAGCTATGGCTACACCTTC; CDR3 protein: CASSLGSYGYTF; J gene: TRBJ1-2; V gene: TRBV11-2; clone size: .; D gene: .
CDR3 DNA: TGTGCCAGCAGCCAGACGGACACCGGGGAGCTGTTTTTT; CDR3 protein: CASSQTDTGELFF; J gene: TRBJ2-2; V gene: TRBV7-2; clone size: many; D gene: .
CDR3 DNA: TGTGCCAGCAGAGGAGGACAGTTCTTC; CDR3 protein: CASRGGQFF; J gene: TRBJ2-1; V gene: TRBV6-1; clone size: once; D gene: .
CDR3 DNA: TGTGCCAGTAGTATCCCCCGGGTGGGGCCCCAGCATTTT; CDR3 protein: CASSIPRVGPQHF; J gene: TRBJ1-5; V gene: TRBV19; clone size: .; D gene: .
CDR3 DNA: TGTGCCAGCAGCTTAATAACAGGGGGGTTGGGCACTGAAGCTTTCTTT; CDR3 protein: CASSLITGGLGTEAFF; J gene: TRBJ1-1; V gene: TRBV7-8; clone size: .; D gene: TRBD1
CDR3 DNA: TGTGCCAGCAGCTCAACCACAGGGGGCGCATCTGAAGCTCTCTTT; CDR3 protein: CASSSTTGGASEALF; J gene: TRBJ1-1; V gene: TRBV5-4; clone size: once; D gene: TRBD1
CDR3 DNA: TGTGCCGGCAGCCAAACAGGGTACGGGCAGTACTTC; CDR3 protein: CAGSQTGYGQYF; J gene: TRBJ2-7; V gene: TRBV11-2; clone size: .; D gene: .
CDR3 DNA: TGTGCCAGCAGCAGGGGGGCACGAGACGGGCAGTTCTTC; CDR3 protein: CASSRGARDGQFF; J gene: TRBJ2-1; V gene: TRBV7-3; clone size: many; D gene: .
CDR3 DNA: TGCAGTGTAGGGCAGTCTAGCAATCAGCCCCAGCATTTT; CDR3 protein: CSVGQSSNQPQHF; J gene: TRBJ1-5; V gene: TRBV20-1; clone size: many; D gene: .
CDR3 DNA: TGTGCCAGCAGCTTCGGCTACAATGAGCAGTATTTT; CDR3 protein: CASSFGYNEQYF; J gene: TRBJ2-3; V gene: TRBV7-9; clone size: .; D gene: .
CDR3 DNA: TGTGCCACCAGCAGTGAATCACCCGGGGCTAGCGGGACAGATACGCAGTATTTT; CDR3 protein: CATSSESPGASGTDTQYF; J gene: TRBJ2-3; V gene: TRBV15; clone size: .; D gene: TRBD2
CDR3 DNA: TGCAGTGCCGAGACAGGGGGAAACTACAATGAGCAGTATTTT; CDR3 protein: CSAETGGNYNEQYF; J gene: TRBJ2-3; V gene: TRBV20-1; clone size: .; D gene: TRBD1
CDR3 DNA: TGTGCCAGCAGCCGTACAGGGGGCTCTGGAAAACTGTTTTTT; CDR3 protein: CASSRTGGSGKLFF; J gene: TRBJ1-4; V gene: TRBV7-2; clone size: .; D gene: TRBD1
CDR3 DNA: TGTGCCAGCAGTCTGACCGGGAATCGGGGCTACACCTTC; CDR3 protein: CASSLTGNRGYTF; J gene: TRBJ1-2; V gene: TRBV6-1; clone size: many; D gene: .
CDR3 DNA: TGTGCCAGCAGTTTAACCCCACAGACGGGCTACACCTTC; CDR3 protein: CASSLTPQTGYTF; J gene: TRBJ1-2; V gene: TRBV27; clone size: many; D gene: .